The TCR beta chain described here comes from a study of early T cells in non-severe SARS-CoV-2 infection. This clonotype has more than one count but fewer than ten. TCRdb redid the calling of the 5' RACE reads with MiXCR, one entry per CDR3 protein. The profile shows about 68,000 distinct CDR3 sequences, 10% to 15% of them singletons. V lost 3 bases and J 3 bases, leaving 16 bases between the germline ends. Per the germline V gene, CDR1 is MGHRA and CDR2 is YSYEKL. The CDR3 runs 16 residues. Source material: whole blood. The TCR originated in an adult who was a healthcare worker with PCR-confirmed SARS-CoV-2 infection or an uninfected control (not recorded which). This chain connects TRBV4-1 to TRBJ2-3; D possibly matches TRBD1 or TRBD2 (6 bases each). As DNA, the CDR3 is TGCGCCAGCAGCCATTGGGGGGCCGGGACTACAGATACGCAGTATTTT. It specifies CASSHWGAGTTDTQYF.